This is a list of T cell receptor beta chains from one sample in a study of a mutant IDH1 vaccine in newly diagnosed glioma. Which antigens these TCRs recognize remains unknown. Some clones are missing from TCRdb's copy, which holds only in-frame ones; the method was immunoSEQ multiplex PCR. Of 60,000 to 75,000 clones in the sample, approximately 86% are singletons; the top ten hold 1.5% to 2.5%. Here the sequenced sample was PBMCs, taken from a glioma patient whose treatment included an IDH1 peptide vaccine. The receptors originated from a man aged 25-40 years with glioma. Both conserved end residues are part of each CDR3. Each record gives: J gene, clone size, D gene, V gene, CDR3 protein, CDR3 DNA. D genes are given only for firm matches. The size of a clone is reported for some rows only, either as once, few or many, or as a class for expanded clones.

J gene: TRBJ2-3
clone size: NA
D gene: TRBD2
V gene: TRBV5-4
CDR3 protein: CASSWTLAGGGTDTQYF
CDR3 DNA: TGTGCCAGCAGCTGGACGCTAGCGGGAGGAGGCACAGATACGCAGTATTTT

J gene: TRBJ2-3
clone size: NA
D gene: NA
V gene: TRBV4-3
CDR3 protein: CASSQDSWREGVTDTQYF
CDR3 DNA: TGCGCCAGCAGCCAAGATTCTTGGCGTGAGGGGGTCACAGATACGCAGTATTTT

J gene: TRBJ2-7
clone size: NA
D gene: NA
V gene: TRBV6-1
CDR3 protein: CATEGRGDYEQYF
CDR3 DNA: TGTGCCACCGAGGGCAGGGGAGACTACGAGCAGTACTTC

J gene: TRBJ1-1
clone size: NA
D gene: NA
V gene: TRBV7-3
CDR3 protein: CASSFAENTEAFF
CDR3 DNA: TGTGCCAGCAGCTTTGCAGAGAACACTGAAGCTTTCTTT

J gene: TRBJ1-3
clone size: NA
D gene: NA
V gene: TRBV9
CDR3 protein: CASSVDRWGNTIYF
CDR3 DNA: TGTGCCAGCAGCGTAGACAGATGGGGAAACACCATATATTTT

J gene: TRBJ1-1
clone size: NA
D gene: NA
V gene: TRBV7-5
CDR3 protein: CVRSLRDRGLHQKNTEAFF
CDR3 DNA: TGTGTCAGAAGCTTACGGGACAGGGGGCTCCACCAAAAGAACACTGAAGCTTTCTTT

J gene: TRBJ1-3
clone size: NA
D gene: NA
V gene: TRBV9
CDR3 protein: CASSVAGRASGNTIYF
CDR3 DNA: TGTGCCAGCAGCGTAGCGGGGAGGGCATCTGGAAACACCATATATTTT

J gene: TRBJ2-5
clone size: NA
D gene: TRBD2
V gene: TRBV7-7
CDR3 protein: CASSPSSGFRGETQYF
CDR3 DNA: TGTGCCAGCAGCCCAAGTAGCGGGTTTCGTGGAGAGACCCAGTACTTC

J gene: TRBJ2-1
clone size: NA
D gene: NA
V gene: TRBV9
CDR3 protein: CASSVISDNEQFF
CDR3 DNA: TGTGCCAGCAGCGTCATTAGCGACAATGAGCAGTTCTTC

J gene: TRBJ2-7
clone size: few
D gene: NA
V gene: TRBV4-1
CDR3 protein: CASSQEGGEQYF
CDR3 DNA: TGCGCCAGCAGCCAAGAGGGCGGCGAGCAGTACTTC

J gene: TRBJ1-3
clone size: NA
D gene: NA
V gene: TRBV5-4
CDR3 protein: CASSFGGRNSGNTIYF
CDR3 DNA: TGTGCCAGCAGCTTCGGGGGGCGAAACTCTGGAAACACCATATATTTT

J gene: TRBJ2-5
clone size: NA
D gene: NA
V gene: TRBV30
CDR3 protein: CALGPGAGKTQYF
CDR3 DNA: TGTGCCTTGGGACCAGGAGCGGGCAAGACCCAGTACTTC

J gene: TRBJ1-4
clone size: NA
D gene: TRBD1
V gene: TRBV28
CDR3 protein: CASSSGTGFNEKLFF
CDR3 DNA: TGTGCCAGCAGTTCGGGGACAGGGTTTAATGAAAAACTGTTTTTT